This TCR beta chain emerged from a study of OX40 agonist ivuxolimab in advanced cancers. Study-level information: The dose-escalation cohort was approximately 80% male, with a mean age of around 54 years, ranging roughly 20 to 90. Study-wide points: Some nonresponders likewise displayed low normalized T-cell clonal expansion. At 0.1 to 3.0 mg/kg, CD4+ and CD8+ blood T cells expanded clonally by week 6.

Cycle 7 day 1, cycle 4 day 1, and baseline were the timepoints at which blood was sampled. Using immunoSEQ multiplex PCR, the repertoire was profiled, and TCRdb retains in-frame clones only, with some absent. The sample has about 70,000 clones, around nine tenths seen once; the top ten hold 4% to 5%. On this clone: What it recognizes is unknown.

The CDR3 covers 14 residues. Germline values: CDR1 LGHNA, CDR2 YNFKEQ. V dropped 3 bases and J dropped 6; count of bases not matched to a gene: 0. The chain recombines TRBV4-2 with TRBJ2-7; 15 bases agree with TRBD2. Sequencing used CD4+ or CD8+ T cells sorted from blood, obtained in a trial of the OX40 agonist ivuxolimab. The source is an adult with an advanced solid tumor such as melanoma, head and neck, liver or kidney cancer. The CDR3 DNA reads TGTGCCAGCAGCCAGGGACTAGCGGGGGGCGAGCAGTACTTC. Protein product: CASSQGLAGGEQYF.